The 9 T cell receptor beta chains reported below all come from one sample, sequenced in a study of response to subunit inactivated influenza vaccine. TCRdb re-derived calls from the RT-PCR reads in MiXCR, one entry per CDR3 protein. Of roughly 670,000 distinct CDR3 sequences in the sample, approximately 14% were seen once. Here the sequenced sample was PBMCs from blood, taken 14 days before vaccination. The receptors stem from a man aged 45-60 years who received an inactivated influenza vaccine.

The J gene is TRBJ2-2, the V gene TRBV24-1; D is undetermined. Germline assignment: CDR1 KGHDR and CDR2 SFDVKD. Trimming removed 0 bases from V and 1 base from J, with 8 bases in between. The length of the CDR3 is 16 residues. CDR3 loop: CATSDLQGRNTGELFF. CDR3 in DNA: TGTGCCACCAGTGATTTGCAAGGACGGAACACCGGGGAGCTGTTTTTT.

This clonotype was detected a few times. The V call is TRBV10-3, the J call TRBJ2-3; 10 bases are a match to TRBD2. From germline, CDR1 is ENHRY and CDR2 SYGVKD. V was pared by 3 bases and J by 9 bases, with 6 bases of the junction left unmatched. This CDR3 region has 14 residues. For the CDR3, the DNA is TGTGCCATCAGTGACGGTCTAGCGGGGGACACGCAGTATTTT. Amino acid sequence: CAISDGLAGDTQYF.

This clonotype showed up just a few times. The rearrangement links TRBV6-1 to TRBJ2-7; no clear D. CDR1 is MNHNS and CDR2 is SASEGT in the germline V gene. CDR3 length equals 14 residues. Deletions cut 7 bases from V and 0 bases from J, with 13 bases between. The CDR3 nucleotides read TGTGCCAGCACCCACGAGGCCAGCTCCTACGAGCAGTACTTC. Translating gives CASTHEASSYEQYF.

This clonotype has more than one count but fewer than ten. The chain uses TRBV7-9 and TRBJ1-4, with 8 bases aligning to TRBD1. The V and J ends lost 0 bases and 7 bases, in that order; junction bases with no gene match: 7. The CDR3 covers 16 residues. Per the germline V gene, CDR1 is SEHNR and CDR2 is FQNEAQ (reference sequence). The CDR3 is CASSLALGQGSEKLFF. The CDR3 nucleotides read TGTGCCAGCAGCTTAGCGTTAGGACAGGGAAGTGAAAAACTGTTTTTT.

This clonotype was detected a few times. The rearrangement links TRBV20-1 to TRBJ2-4, with a tentative D call TRBD1 (6 bases). Germline V lookup: CDR1 DFQATT, CDR2 SNEGSKA (reference sequence). This CDR3 spans 12 amino acids. V dropped 4 bases and J dropped 12 bases, with 16 bases sitting between them. Here the CDR3 reads CSANPDSHTQYF. Written as DNA, the CDR3 is TGCAGTGCTAACCCGGACAGCCACACTCAGTACTTC.

The rearrangement uses TRBV20-1 and TRBJ1-5; D uncertain. Looked up from germline, CDR1 is DFQATT and CDR2 is SNEGSKA (reference sequence). Deletions cut 1 base from V and 4 bases from J, with 5 bases between. CDR3 length: 12 residues. CDR3 nucleotide sequence: TGCAGTGCTAGAGGTTGGAATCAGCCCCAGCATTTT. This gives the protein CSARGWNQPQHF.

The chain carries TRBV27 and TRBJ1-6; 7 bases map to TRBD1. The CDR3 has 16 amino acids. V trimming: 4 bases; J trimming: 10 bases; junction bases outside the gene matches: 13. Germline V gene sequence: CDR1 MNHEY, CDR2 SMNVEV (reference sequence). The CDR3 reads CASSSRQGSRQSPLHF. In DNA form, the CDR3 reads TGTGCCAGCAGTTCCAGACAGGGTAGCCGGCAATCACCCCTCCACTTT.

CDR3 coding DNA: TGTGCTAGTTCCGGGACCGCGAGAACCGGGGAGCTGTTTTTT. It translates to CASSGTARTGELFF. V is TRBV7-7 and J is TRBJ2-2; D possibly uses TRBD1 or TRBD2 (5 bases each). The CDR3 has 14 amino acids. The germline V gene encodes CDR1 SSHAT and CDR2 FNYEAQ (reference sequence).

In this sample, this clonotype turned up a few times. The chain joins TRBV12-3 or TRBV12-4 to TRBJ1-1, with TRBD1 as a possible D gene (6 bases). The length of the CDR3 is 14 residues. Trimming removed 6 bases from V and 1 base from J, with 12 bases in between. The CDR3 protein is CASSQTGPNTEAFF. The CDR3 region has the DNA TGTGCCAGCAGCCAGACAGGACCGAACACTGAAGCTTTCTTT.